This T cell receptor (beta chain) is drawn from a study of control samples from healthy donors and cancer patients. Method: immunoSEQ multiplex PCR; TCRdb's copy keeps in-frame clones and lacks some. The data show 400,000 to 500,000 clones, about nine tenths seen once. The V end lost 1 base, the J end lost 3 bases, and 13 bases lay between the germline ends. The CDR3 is 15 residues long. From germline, CDR1 is SNHLY and CDR2 FYNNEI. Sequenced sample: PBMCs. This clonotype was sampled from a man aged 40-49 years with head and neck cancer. The rearrangement links TRBV2 to TRBJ2-7; maybe TRBD1 (5 bases). Here the CDR3 reads CASSEGSREGYEQYF. The DNA for the CDR3 is TGTGCCAGCAGTGAAGGGAGCAGGGAAGGCTACGAGCAGTACTTC.